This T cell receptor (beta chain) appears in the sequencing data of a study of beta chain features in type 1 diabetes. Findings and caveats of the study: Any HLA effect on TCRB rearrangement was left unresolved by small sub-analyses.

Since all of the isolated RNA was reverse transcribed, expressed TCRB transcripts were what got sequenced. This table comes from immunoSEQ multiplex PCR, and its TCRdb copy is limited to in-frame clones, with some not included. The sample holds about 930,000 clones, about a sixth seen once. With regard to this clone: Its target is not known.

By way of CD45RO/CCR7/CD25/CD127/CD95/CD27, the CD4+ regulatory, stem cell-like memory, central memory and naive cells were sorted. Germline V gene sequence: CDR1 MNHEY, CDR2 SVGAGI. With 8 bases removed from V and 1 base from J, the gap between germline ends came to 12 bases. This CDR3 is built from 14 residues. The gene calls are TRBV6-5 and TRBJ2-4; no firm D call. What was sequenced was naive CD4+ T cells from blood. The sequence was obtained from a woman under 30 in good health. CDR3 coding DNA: TGTGCCAGCGCTTTTGGACGGGCCAAAAACATTCAGTACTTC. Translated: CASAFGRAKNIQYF.